This TCR beta chain emerged from a study of cytomegalovirus exposure and HLA in healthy donors. The CDR3 runs 14 residues. Trimming removed 5 bases at V and 2 bases at J, with 10 bases between. CDR1 is SNHLY and CDR2 is FYNNEI in the germline V gene. Vbeta (60) and Jbeta (13) primers were used in the PCR. Profiled with immunoSEQ multiplex PCR; TCRdb holds only in-frame clones, not every one. Altogether about 160,000 clones are present, 80% being singletons, with the ten largest covering about 4.3%. This sequence originates from a man aged 30 to 45 in good health and CMV-seronegative. The sample consisted of PBMCs. The genes are TRBV2 and TRBJ1-5; the D is unclear. In nucleotides, the CDR3 is TGTGCCAGCAGTCCGGTAGCTCGCAATCAGCCCCAGCATTTT. It translates to CASSPVARNQPQHF.